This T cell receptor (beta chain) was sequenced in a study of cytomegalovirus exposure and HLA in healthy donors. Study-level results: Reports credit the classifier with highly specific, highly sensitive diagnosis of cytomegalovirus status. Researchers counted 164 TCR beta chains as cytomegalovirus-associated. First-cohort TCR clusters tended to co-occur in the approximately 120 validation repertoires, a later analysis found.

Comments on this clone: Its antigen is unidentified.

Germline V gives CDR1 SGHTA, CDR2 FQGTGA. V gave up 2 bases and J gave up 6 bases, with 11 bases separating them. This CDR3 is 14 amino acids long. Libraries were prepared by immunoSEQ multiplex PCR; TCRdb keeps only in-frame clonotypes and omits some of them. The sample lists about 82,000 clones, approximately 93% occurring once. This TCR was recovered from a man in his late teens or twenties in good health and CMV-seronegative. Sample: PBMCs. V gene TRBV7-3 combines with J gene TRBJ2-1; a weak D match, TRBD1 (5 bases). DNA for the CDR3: TGTGCCAGCAGCTTATATCCAGGGCCCAATGAGCAGTTCTTC. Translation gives CASSLYPGPNEQFF.